This passage covers 23 T cell receptor beta chains from one sample sequenced in a study of cytomegalovirus exposure and HLA in healthy donors (TCRdb year 2017). Libraries were built with the immunoSEQ multiplex PCR assay. For the multiplex PCR, a mixture combining 60 forward primers for TCR Vbeta segments and 13 reverse primers for TCR Jbeta segments was used. Not all clones reach the TCRdb copy of this immuneACCESS table, which keeps in-frame sequences only. Checked studies attribute under half of the gap to unresolved V genes and leave the rest unexplained. The sample contains 95,000 to 100,000 clones, roughly 76% of them found a single time. The ten largest clones add up to about 2% of the sample. Input material: PBMCs. These receptor sequences come from a man aged 40-49 years in good health and CMV-seronegative.

CDR3 protein: CASSPGTGVTYEQYF. CDR3 bases: TGTGCCAGCAGTCCCGGGACAGGGGTAACCTACGAGCAGTACTTC. V usage is TRBV7-2 and J usage is TRBJ2-7; 10 bases align to TRBD1. J was trimmed by 2 bases and V by 6 bases; bases with no gene match: 7. The CDR3 is made up of 15 amino acids. The germline V gene encodes CDR1 SGHTA and CDR2 FQGNSA.

This clone was counted only a few times. The genes are TRBV7-8 and TRBJ2-3, with 7 nucleotides matching TRBD1. Per germline, CDR1 SGHVS and CDR2 FQNEAQ. V gave up 5 bases and J gave up 4 bases; unmatched junction bases: 6. The CDR3 spans 14 residues. CDR3 DNA: TGTGCCAGCAGCCGTGACAGGGATGCAGATACGCAGTATTTT. Translated, it gives CASSRDRDADTQYF. The full variable domain, with the rest looked up from reference TRBV7-8 and TRBJ2-3, is GAGVSQSPRYKVAKRGQDVALRCDPISGHVSLFWYQQALGQGPEFLTYFQNEAQLDKSGLPSDRFFAERPEGSVSTLKIQRTQQEDSAVYLCASSRDRDADTQYFGPGTRLTVL.

The chain combines TRBV19 with TRBJ1-2; tentative D call: TRBD1 (6 bases). Germline loops: CDR1 LNHDA, CDR2 SQIVND (reference sequence). Trimming took 4 bases from V and 2 from J, leaving 8 bases between them. CDR3 length: 13 amino acids. The CDR3 DNA reads as TGTGCCAGTAGTACAGGGGCCAACTATGGCTACACCTTC. Translated: CASSTGANYGYTF.

V gene TRBV7-2 combines with J gene TRBJ2-7; 14 bases match TRBD2. The length of the CDR3 is 19 residues. V was pared by 1 base and J by 2 bases, with 10 bases of the junction left unmatched. Per the germline V gene, CDR1 is SGHTA and CDR2 is FQGNSA. The CDR3 DNA sequence: TGTGCCAGCAGCTTAGTAGCCCCGGGACTAGCGGGAGTCCCCTACGAGCAGTACTTC. Translated, it gives CASSLVAPGLAGVPYEQYF.

The gene calls are TRBV30 and TRBJ2-1; D is possibly TRBD2 (5 bases). CDR3 length equals 13 residues. Germline V lookup: CDR1 GTSNPN, CDR2 SVGIG (reference sequence). V was trimmed by 0 bases and J by 6 bases, leaving 9 bases between them. The CDR3 reads CAWSVLLANEQFF. Written as DNA, the CDR3 is TGTGCCTGGAGTGTACTTCTAGCCAATGAGCAGTTCTTC.

This clone has a handful of counts. The chain carries TRBV19 and TRBJ2-3, with TRBD2 as a possible D gene (5 bases). The CDR3 sequence is 15 residues long. CDR1 is LNHDA and CDR2 is SQIVND in the germline V gene (reference sequence). Trimming stripped 3 bases from V and 4 bases from J, with 14 bases between. Here the CDR3 reads CASSIQANGADTQYF. CDR3 DNA: TGTGCCAGTAGTATCCAGGCTAACGGGGCAGATACGCAGTATTTT.

This clone has a handful of counts. The rearrangement joins TRBV6-5 to TRBJ1-2; D remains unclear. This CDR3 contains 14 residues. V was clipped by 2 bases and J by 0 bases, with 7 bases between them. Germline V gene data show CDR1 as MNHEY and CDR2 as SVGAGI. The CDR3 DNA is TGTGCCAGCAGTTACCTAGCAGCTAACTATGGCTACACCTTC. It translates to CASSYLAANYGYTF.

The chain's CDR3 is CASSLGGGTGELFF. Written as DNA, the CDR3 is TGTGCCAGCAGCCTCGGGGGGGGAACCGGGGAGCTGTTTTTT. The V gene is TRBV9, the J gene TRBJ2-2, with 8 bases matching TRBD2. CDR3 length: 14 residues. Germline lookup yields CDR1 SGDLS and CDR2 YYNGEE. Trimming cost V 4 bases and J 5 bases; bases outside gene matches: 4.

The chain employs TRBV2 and TRBJ2-7; weak D call: TRBD1 (6 bases). This CDR3 is 12 amino acids long. CDR1 SNHLY and CDR2 FYNNEI come from the germline V gene. Deletions cut 4 bases from V and 3 bases from J, with 7 bases between. CDR3 bases: TGTGCCAGCAGTGTACAGGGCTACGAGCAGTACTTC. Translated: CASSVQGYEQYF.

As DNA, the CDR3 is TGTGCCAGTAGTATAACAGGGTACCCCTACGAGCAGTACTTC. Translated: CASSITGYPYEQYF. V usage is TRBV19 and J usage is TRBJ2-7, with TRBD1 as a possible D gene (6 bases). Deletions cut 2 bases from V and 2 bases from J, with 10 bases between. The CDR3 is 14 residues long. Germline CDR1 reads LNHDA; CDR2 reads SQIVND (reference sequence).

The V gene is TRBV7-9, the J gene TRBJ2-2; 8 nucleotides match TRBD1. CDR3 length equals 14 residues. Germline V gene lookup returns CDR1 SEHNR and CDR2 FQNEAQ (reference sequence). Trimming took 4 bases from V and 6 from J; bases not matched to a gene: 4. The CDR3 region is CASSSRGPSGELFF. CDR3 DNA: TGTGCCAGCAGCTCCAGGGGGCCGTCCGGGGAGCTGTTTTTT.

The rearrangement joins TRBV5-5 to TRBJ2-6; no reliable D call. The CDR3 has 16 amino acids. Germline assignment: CDR1 SGHKS and CDR2 YYEKEE (reference sequence). Trimming left V 1 base short and J 0 bases short, with 8 bases between. The CDR3 DNA sequence: TGTGCCAGCAGCTTGTATTCAGGCTCTGGGGCCAACGTCCTGACTTTC. It encodes CASSLYSGSGANVLTF. The full variable domain, completed using reference TRBV5-5 and TRBJ2-6, is DAGVTQSPTHLIKTRGQQVTLRCSPISGHKSVSWYQQVLGQGPQFIFQYYEKEERGRGNFPDRFSARQFPNYSSELNVNALLLGDSALYLCASSLYSGSGANVLTFGAGSRLTVL.

The CDR3 coding sequence is TGTGCCAGTAGTATTTCGGGGGGCTTTTCCTACGAGCAGTACTTC. Translated, it gives CASSISGGFSYEQYF. The rearrangement joins TRBV19 to TRBJ2-7; tentative D call: TRBD2 (7 bases). The CDR3 loop spans 15 amino acids. Germline CDR1 reads LNHDA; CDR2 reads SQIVND (reference sequence). The ends were cut back, 3 bases at V and 1 base at J, with 13 bases in the middle. The whole variable domain, remainder taken from reference TRBV19 and TRBJ2-7, is DGGITQSPKYLFRKEGQNVTLSCEQNLNHDAMYWYRQDPGQGLRLIYYSQIVNDFQKGDIAEGYSVSREKKESFPLTVTSAQKNPTAFYLCASSISGGFSYEQYFGPGTRLTVT.

This clone was seen only a few times. The rearrangement links TRBV7-2 to TRBJ2-1, with D possibly matching TRBD2 (6 bases). The CDR3 sequence is 14 residues long. V was trimmed by 4 bases and J by 7 bases, leaving 14 bases between them. Germline-derived CDR1 and CDR2 are SGHTA and FQGNSA. This chain's CDR3 is CASSSKSGLNEQFF. CDR3 nucleotides: TGTGCCAGCAGCTCCAAGAGCGGGCTAAATGAGCAGTTCTTC.

The chain joins TRBV5-1 to TRBJ2-1; TRBD2 is a possible D gene (6 bases). The germline V and J ends were trimmed by 1 base and 4 bases, with 12 bases remaining between them. The CDR3 is 15 residues long. Per the germline V gene, CDR1 is SGHRS and CDR2 is YFSETQ. The CDR3 loop is CASSLWRESYNEQFF. The CDR3 bases are TGCGCCAGCAGCTTGTGGAGGGAGTCTTACAATGAGCAGTTCTTC.

J is TRBJ1-3 and V is TRBV23-1; the D is unclear. TRBV23-1 is designated an ORF whose function remains uncertain. This CDR3 contains 13 residues. DNA of the CDR3: TGCGCAGAGGGATGGAGCTCTGGAAACACCATATATTTT. It encodes CAEGWSSGNTIYF.

V usage is TRBV15 and J usage is TRBJ1-6; 11 nucleotides line up with TRBD1. Germline V gene data show CDR1 as LNHNV and CDR2 as YYDKDF (reference sequence). V was clipped by 3 bases and J by 9 bases; unmatched bases: 4. The CDR3 spans 15 residues. CDR3 nucleotides: TGTGCCACCAGCAGGGACAGGGGGCTACCTTCACCCCTCCACTTT. This gives the protein CATSRDRGLPSPLHF.

CDR3 protein: CASSPTLSGGEGVNQPQHF. The CDR3, as DNA: TGTGCCAGCTCACCTACTTTATCAGGAGGTGAGGGAGTCAATCAGCCCCAGCATTTT. The chain employs TRBV18 and TRBJ1-5; D gene uncertain. Trimming took off 3 bases at V and 3 bases at J, with 24 bases between the two ends. The CDR3 runs to 19 residues. Per the germline V gene, CDR1 is KGHSH and CDR2 is LQKENI.

The rearrangement uses TRBV2 and TRBJ2-7, with 8 positions matching TRBD1. CDR1 and CDR2 (germline): SNHLY, FYNNEI. After removal of 8 bases from V and 6 bases from J, the junction contained 6 bases not matched to a gene. This CDR3 has 12 residues. This CDR3 is CASRTGQGEQYF. In DNA form, the CDR3 reads TGTGCCAGCCGGACAGGGCAGGGCGAGCAGTACTTC.

This clone was found a few times. The rearrangement uses TRBV5-3 and TRBJ1-1, with 7 bases that match TRBD1. TRBV5-3 is an ORF for which the function is uncertain. The CDR3 is made up of 16 amino acids. V shed 2 bases, J shed 0 bases, and the junction held 7 bases outside the gene matches. CDR3 region: CARSFTGTEMNTEAFF. CDR3 nucleotides: TGTGCCAGAAGCTTTACCGGGACAGAGATGAACACTGAAGCTTTCTTT.

This clone showed up just once. V usage is TRBV7-2 and J usage is TRBJ2-2; possible D gene TRBD2, 6 bases. Germline V gene data show CDR1 as SGHTA and CDR2 as FQGNSA. The germline V and J ends were trimmed by 6 bases and 0 bases, with 14 bases remaining between them. CDR3 length: 16 residues. The CDR3 is CASRFFGGSNTGELFF. The CDR3, as DNA: TGTGCCAGCAGATTCTTCGGGGGATCGAACACCGGGGAGCTGTTTTTT.

The rearrangement uses TRBV11-3 and TRBJ2-5; D not resolved. Trimming stripped 0 bases from V and 5 bases from J, with 10 bases between. The CDR3 extends over 14 amino acids. The germline V gene has CDR1 SGHNT and CDR2 YENEEA. As DNA, the CDR3 is TGTGCCAGCAGCTTAGATCCCTCCTCGGAGACCCAGTACTTC. Its translation: CASSLDPSSETQYF.

This clone has a single count. V is TRBV5-4 and J is TRBJ2-5; 9 bases agree with TRBD2. J was trimmed by 5 bases and V by 1 base; bases with no gene match: 9. Germline-derived CDR1 and CDR2 are SGHNT and YYREEE (reference sequence). This CDR3 is 16 amino acids long. This CDR3 is CASSLTAGGPKETQYF. Written as DNA, the CDR3 is TGTGCCAGCAGCTTGACGGCGGGGGGGCCTAAGGAGACCCAGTACTTC.